The 4 T cell receptor beta chains below come from one sample, sequenced in a study of blood T cell repertoires in COVID-19. Profiled with immunoSEQ multiplex PCR; TCRdb holds only in-frame clones, not every one. The table records roughly 100,000 clones, about 72% of them present only once. Sequences were obtained from peripheral blood. These receptor sequences come from a man in his fifties or sixties with active or convalescent COVID-19.

V is TRBV7-9 and J is TRBJ2-7; a possible D gene is TRBD2 (5 bases). V lost 5 bases and J 6 bases, leaving 20 bases between the germline ends. CDR1 is SEHNR, CDR2 FQNEAQ, per germline (reference sequence). The CDR3 has 15 amino acids. The CDR3 spells CASSAPGMSFSEQYF. The CDR3 DNA reads as TGTGCCAGCAGCGCTCCCGGGATGTCCTTCAGCGAGCAGTACTTC. The full variable domain, rest sourced from reference TRBV7-9 and TRBJ2-7, is DTGVSQNPRHKITKRGQNVTFRCDPISEHNRLYWYRQTLGQGPEFLTYFQNEAQLEKSRLLSDRFSAERPKGSFSTLEIQRTEQGDSAMYLCASSAPGMSFSEQYFGPGTRLTVT.

The V call is TRBV2, the J call TRBJ2-2, with D tentatively TRBD2 (7 bases). Germline-derived CDR1 and CDR2 are SNHLY and FYNNEI. Trimming cost V 6 bases and J 2 bases, with 13 bases left between them. The CDR3 covers 15 residues. The CDR3 is CASRVGGQNTGELFF. In DNA, the CDR3 is TGTGCCAGCAGGGTCGGGGGGCAAAACACCGGGGAGCTGTTTTTT.

The chain employs TRBV7-9 and TRBJ2-2; maybe TRBD2 (5 bases). The V and J ends lost 1 base and 1 base respectively, with 7 bases between them. Germline assignment: CDR1 SEHNR and CDR2 FQNEAQ (reference sequence). The CDR3 has 15 amino acids. The CDR3 sequence is CASSLVAGNTGELFF. The CDR3 DNA reads as TGTGCCAGCAGCTTAGTGGCGGGGAACACCGGGGAGCTGTTTTTT.

The gene calls are TRBV3-1 (or the pseudogene TRBV3-2) and TRBJ2-7, with TRBD2 matching over 8 bases. Germline CDR1 LGHDT, CDR2 YNNKEL (reference sequence). The V and J ends lost 4 bases and 5 bases, in that order; junction bases with no gene match: 10. This CDR3 spans 15 amino acids. This CDR3 is CASSLGEGLAHEQYV. CDR3 DNA: TGTGCCAGCAGCCTCGGAGAAGGACTAGCTCACGAGCAGTACGTC.